This TCR beta chain is from a study of cytomegalovirus exposure and HLA in healthy donors. Study in general: Drawn from HLA-typed donors, about 82 million unique TCRs were held in an early data release.

Study conclusions and caveats: Across all donors, roughly uniform sequencing depth was an assumption of the presence/absence analyses.

Comment on this clone: Its antigen remains unidentified.

13 Jbeta primers and 60 Vbeta primers were used for the PCR. Produced via immunoSEQ multiplex PCR; TCRdb's table is partial and in-frame only. The sample lists over 200,000 clones, around 80% occurring once. Unrecorded immune exposure was likely among donors, who were nominally healthy when sampled. The sequencing input was PBMCs. The receptor comes from a woman in her sixties or seventies in good health and CMV-seropositive.

The CDR3 DNA sequence: TGTGCCAGCAGCTTGGGGACAGGGGTCTCTGGAAACACCATATATTTT. Translation gives CASSLGTGVSGNTIYF. V usage is TRBV7-8 and J usage is TRBJ1-3; TRBD1 agrees at 10 bases. CDR3 size: 16 residues. Germline V gives CDR1 SGHVS, CDR2 FQNEAQ. V was pared by 3 bases and J by 0 bases, with 2 bases of the junction left unmatched.